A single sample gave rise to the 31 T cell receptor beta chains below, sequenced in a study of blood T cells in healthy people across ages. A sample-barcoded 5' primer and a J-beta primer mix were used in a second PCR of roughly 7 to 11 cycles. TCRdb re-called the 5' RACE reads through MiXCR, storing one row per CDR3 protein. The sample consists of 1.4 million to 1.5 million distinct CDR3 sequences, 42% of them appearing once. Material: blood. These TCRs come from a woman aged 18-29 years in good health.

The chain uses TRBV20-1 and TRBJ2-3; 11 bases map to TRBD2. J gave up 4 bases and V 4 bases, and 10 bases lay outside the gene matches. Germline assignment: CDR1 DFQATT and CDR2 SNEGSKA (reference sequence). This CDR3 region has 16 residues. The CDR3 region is CSAKLAGVGAADTQYF. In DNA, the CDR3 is TGCAGTGCTAAACTAGCGGGAGTCGGTGCGGCAGATACGCAGTATTTT.

CDR3 sequence reads: CASSLGGLLPRGDTQYF. DNA of the CDR3: TGTGCCAGCAGCTTAGGGGGACTCCTCCCTCGCGGAGATACGCAGTATTTT. V and J are TRBV7-8 and TRBJ2-3; TRBD2 might be the D (6 bases). This CDR3 has 17 amino acids. Germline V gene data show CDR1 as SGHVS and CDR2 as FQNEAQ. V dropped 1 base and J dropped 5 bases, with 19 bases sitting between them.

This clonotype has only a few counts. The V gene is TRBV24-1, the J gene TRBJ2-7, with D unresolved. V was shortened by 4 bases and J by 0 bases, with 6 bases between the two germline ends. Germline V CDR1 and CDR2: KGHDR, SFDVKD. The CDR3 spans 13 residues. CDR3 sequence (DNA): TGTGCCACCAGTGACCCGGACTCCTACGAGCAGTACTTC. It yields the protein CATSDPDSYEQYF.

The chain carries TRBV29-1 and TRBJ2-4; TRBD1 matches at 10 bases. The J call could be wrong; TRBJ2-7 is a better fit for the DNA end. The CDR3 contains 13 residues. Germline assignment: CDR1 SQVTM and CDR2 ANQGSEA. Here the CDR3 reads CSAWGTGAYEQYF. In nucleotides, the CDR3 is TGCAGCGCGTGGGGGACAGGGGCCTACGAGCAGTACTTC.

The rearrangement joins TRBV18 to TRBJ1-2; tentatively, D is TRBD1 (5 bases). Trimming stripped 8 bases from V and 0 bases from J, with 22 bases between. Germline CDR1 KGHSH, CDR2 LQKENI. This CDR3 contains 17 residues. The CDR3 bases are TGTGCCAGCGCCCTAACCCCGGGGGATCCATCTAACTATGGCTACACCTTC. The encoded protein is CASALTPGDPSNYGYTF.

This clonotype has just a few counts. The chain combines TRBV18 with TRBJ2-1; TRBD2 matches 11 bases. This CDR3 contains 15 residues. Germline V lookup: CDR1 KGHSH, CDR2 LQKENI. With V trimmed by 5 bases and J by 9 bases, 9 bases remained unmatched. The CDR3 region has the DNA TGTGCCAGCTCAACTAGCGGGAGTCCCCTCGCTGAGCAGTTCTTC. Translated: CASSTSGSPLAEQFF.

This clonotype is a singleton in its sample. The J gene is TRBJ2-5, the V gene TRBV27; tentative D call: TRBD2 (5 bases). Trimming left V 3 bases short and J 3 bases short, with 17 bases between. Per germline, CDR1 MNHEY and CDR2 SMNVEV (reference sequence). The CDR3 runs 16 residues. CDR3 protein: CASSFRGRANKETQYF. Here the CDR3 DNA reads TGTGCCAGCAGTTTCCGGGGAAGGGCCAACAAAGAGACCCAGTACTTC.

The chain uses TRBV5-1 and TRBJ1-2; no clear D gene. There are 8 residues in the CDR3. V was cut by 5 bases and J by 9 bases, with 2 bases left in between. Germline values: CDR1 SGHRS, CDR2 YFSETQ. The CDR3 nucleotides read TGCGCCAGCAGGAGCTACACCTTC. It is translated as CASRSYTF.

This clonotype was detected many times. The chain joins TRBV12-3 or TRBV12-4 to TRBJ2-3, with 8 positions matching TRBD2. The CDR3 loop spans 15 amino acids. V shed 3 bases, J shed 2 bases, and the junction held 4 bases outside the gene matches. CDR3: CASSLRAGDTDTQYF. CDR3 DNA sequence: TGTGCCAGCAGTTTGCGAGCGGGGGACACAGATACGCAGTATTTT.

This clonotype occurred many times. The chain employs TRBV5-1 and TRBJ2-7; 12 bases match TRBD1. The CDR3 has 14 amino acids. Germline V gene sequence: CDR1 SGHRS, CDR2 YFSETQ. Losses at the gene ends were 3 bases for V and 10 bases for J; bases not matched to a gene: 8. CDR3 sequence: CASSSGTGGAEQYF. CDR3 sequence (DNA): TGCGCCAGCAGCTCCGGGACAGGGGGCGCTGAACAGTACTTC.

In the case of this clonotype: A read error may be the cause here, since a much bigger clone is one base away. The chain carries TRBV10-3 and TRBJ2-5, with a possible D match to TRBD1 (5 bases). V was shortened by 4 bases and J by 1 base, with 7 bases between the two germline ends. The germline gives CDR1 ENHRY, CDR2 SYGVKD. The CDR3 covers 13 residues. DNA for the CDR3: TGTGCCATCAGTGCAGGGTCCCAAGAGACCCAGTACTTC. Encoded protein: CAISAGSQETQYF.

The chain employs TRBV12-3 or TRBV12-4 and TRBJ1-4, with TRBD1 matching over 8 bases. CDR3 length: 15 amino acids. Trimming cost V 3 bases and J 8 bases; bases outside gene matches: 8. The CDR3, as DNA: TGTGCCAGCAGTTTTAGGACAGGGCGGGGGGAAAAACTGTTTTTT. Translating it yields CASSFRTGRGEKLFF.

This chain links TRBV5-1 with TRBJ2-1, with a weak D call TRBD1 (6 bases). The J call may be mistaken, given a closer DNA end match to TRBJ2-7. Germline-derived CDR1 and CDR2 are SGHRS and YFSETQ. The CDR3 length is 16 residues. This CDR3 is CASSFPDRSSYNEQYF. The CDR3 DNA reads TGCGCCAGCAGCTTTCCCGACAGGTCCTCCTACAATGAGCAGTACTTC.

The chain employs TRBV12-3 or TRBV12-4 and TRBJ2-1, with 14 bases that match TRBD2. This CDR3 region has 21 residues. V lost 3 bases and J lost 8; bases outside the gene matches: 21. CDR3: CASSFRVLGLAGAPPWDEQFF. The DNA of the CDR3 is TGTGCCAGCAGTTTTAGGGTTTTGGGACTAGCGGGGGCCCCCCCATGGGATGAGCAGTTCTTC.

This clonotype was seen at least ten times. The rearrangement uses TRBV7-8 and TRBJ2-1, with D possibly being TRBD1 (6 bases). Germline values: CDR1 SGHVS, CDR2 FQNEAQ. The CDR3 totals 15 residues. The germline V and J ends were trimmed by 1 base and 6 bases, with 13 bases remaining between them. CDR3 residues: CASSLDRVGGNEQFF. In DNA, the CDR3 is TGTGCCAGCAGCTTAGACAGGGTTGGTGGCAATGAGCAGTTCTTC.

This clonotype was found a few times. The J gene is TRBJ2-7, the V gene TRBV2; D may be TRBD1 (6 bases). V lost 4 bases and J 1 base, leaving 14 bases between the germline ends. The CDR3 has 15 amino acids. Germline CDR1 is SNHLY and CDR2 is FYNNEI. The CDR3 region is CASSVVQGSSYEQYF. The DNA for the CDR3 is TGTGCCAGCAGTGTGGTACAGGGAAGTTCCTACGAGCAGTACTTC.

The DNA for the CDR3 is TGTGCCAGCAGGTCCGGAAGGCTTGAAGCTTTCTTT. It yields the protein CASRSGRLEAFF. The genes are TRBV27 and TRBJ1-1; D gene uncertain. Trimming shortened V by 6 bases and J by 7 bases, and 12 bases separated the two germline ends. The germline V gene has CDR1 MNHEY and CDR2 SMNVEV (reference sequence). The CDR3 has 12 amino acids.

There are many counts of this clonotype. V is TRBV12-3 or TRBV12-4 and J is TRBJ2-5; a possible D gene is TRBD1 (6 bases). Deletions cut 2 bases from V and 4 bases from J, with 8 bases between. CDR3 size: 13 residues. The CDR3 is CASSLTGLETQYF. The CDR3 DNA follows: TGTGCCAGCAGTTTAACAGGGCTAGAGACCCAGTACTTC.

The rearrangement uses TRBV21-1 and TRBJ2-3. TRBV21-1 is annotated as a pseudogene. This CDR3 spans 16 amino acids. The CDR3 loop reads CASSKVGAESTDTQYF. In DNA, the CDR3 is TGTGCCAGCAGCAAAGTAGGTGCGGAGAGCACAGATACGCAGTATTTT.

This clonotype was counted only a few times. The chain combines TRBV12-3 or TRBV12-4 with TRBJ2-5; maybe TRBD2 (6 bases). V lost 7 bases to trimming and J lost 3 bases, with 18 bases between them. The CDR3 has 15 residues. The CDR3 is CASIPGVGREETQYF. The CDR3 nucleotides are TGTGCCAGCATCCCGGGGGTAGGGCGAGAAGAGACCCAGTACTTC.

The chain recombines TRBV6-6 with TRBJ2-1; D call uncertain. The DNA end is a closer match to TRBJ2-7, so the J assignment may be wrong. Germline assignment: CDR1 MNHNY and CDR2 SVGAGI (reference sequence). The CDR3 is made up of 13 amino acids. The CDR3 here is CASSFEETNEQYF. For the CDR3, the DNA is TGTGCCAGCAGTTTCGAAGAAACCAATGAGCAGTACTTC.

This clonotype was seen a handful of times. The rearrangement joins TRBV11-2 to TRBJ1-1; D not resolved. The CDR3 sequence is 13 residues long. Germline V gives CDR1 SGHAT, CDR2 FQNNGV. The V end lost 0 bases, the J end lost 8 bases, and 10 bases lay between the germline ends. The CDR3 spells CASSLDWRTEAFF. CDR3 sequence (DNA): TGTGCCAGCAGCTTAGATTGGCGGACCGAAGCTTTCTTT.

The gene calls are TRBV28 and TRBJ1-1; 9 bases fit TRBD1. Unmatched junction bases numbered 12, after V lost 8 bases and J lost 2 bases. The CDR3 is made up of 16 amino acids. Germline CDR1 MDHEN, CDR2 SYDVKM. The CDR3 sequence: CASYSSPGQGNTEAFF. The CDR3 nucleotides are TGTGCCAGCTACAGCTCCCCGGGACAGGGTAACACTGAAGCTTTCTTT.

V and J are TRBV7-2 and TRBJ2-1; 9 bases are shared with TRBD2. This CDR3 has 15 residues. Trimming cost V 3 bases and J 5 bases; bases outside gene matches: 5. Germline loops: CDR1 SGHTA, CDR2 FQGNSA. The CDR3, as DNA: TGTGCCAGCAGCTTGGGAGCGGGGGGCCACAATGAGCAGTTCTTC. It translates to CASSLGAGGHNEQFF.

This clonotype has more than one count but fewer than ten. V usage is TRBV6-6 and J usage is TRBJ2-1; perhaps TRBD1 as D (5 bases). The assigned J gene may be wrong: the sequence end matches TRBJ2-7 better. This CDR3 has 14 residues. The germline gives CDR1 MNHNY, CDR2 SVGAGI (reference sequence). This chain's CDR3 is CASRADTFGNEQYF. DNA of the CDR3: TGTGCCAGCCGGGCGGACACTTTCGGAAATGAGCAGTACTTC.

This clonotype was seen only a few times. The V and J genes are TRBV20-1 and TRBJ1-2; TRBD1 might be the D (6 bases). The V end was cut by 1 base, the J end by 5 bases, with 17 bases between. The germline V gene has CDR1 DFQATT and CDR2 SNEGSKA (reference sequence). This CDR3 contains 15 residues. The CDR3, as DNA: TGCAGTGCTAGAGGTTCGACAGGAGCTTCTTATGGCTACACCTTC. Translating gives CSARGSTGASYGYTF.

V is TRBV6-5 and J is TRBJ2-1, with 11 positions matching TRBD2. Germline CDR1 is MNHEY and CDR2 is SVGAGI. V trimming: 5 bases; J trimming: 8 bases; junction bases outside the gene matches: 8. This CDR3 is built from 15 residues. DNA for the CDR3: TGTGCCAGCAGTACCACTAGCGGGAGTCGAGATGAGCAGTTCTTC. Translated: CASSTTSGSRDEQFF.

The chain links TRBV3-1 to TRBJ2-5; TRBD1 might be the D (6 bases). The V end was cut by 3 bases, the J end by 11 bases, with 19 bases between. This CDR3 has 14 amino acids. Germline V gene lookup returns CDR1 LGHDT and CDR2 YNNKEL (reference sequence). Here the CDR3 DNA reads TGTGCCAGCAGCCATTTCAACTCAGGGGAAGAGCAGTACTTC. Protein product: CASSHFNSGEEQYF.

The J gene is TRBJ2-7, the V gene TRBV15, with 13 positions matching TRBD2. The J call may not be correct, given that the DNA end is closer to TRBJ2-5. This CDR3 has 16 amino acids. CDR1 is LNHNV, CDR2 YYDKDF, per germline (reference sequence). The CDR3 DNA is TGTGCCACCAGCAAAATGGGACTAGCGGGGCGAGAGACCCAGTACTTC. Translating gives CATSKMGLAGRETQYF.

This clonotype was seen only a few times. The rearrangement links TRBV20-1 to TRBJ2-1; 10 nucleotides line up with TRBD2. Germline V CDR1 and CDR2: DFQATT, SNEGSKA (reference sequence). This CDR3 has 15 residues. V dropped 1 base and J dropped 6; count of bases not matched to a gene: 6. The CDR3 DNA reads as TGCAGTGCTAGAGTACCCAGCGGGAGGGCCAATGAGCAGTTCTTC. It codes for CSARVPSGRANEQFF.

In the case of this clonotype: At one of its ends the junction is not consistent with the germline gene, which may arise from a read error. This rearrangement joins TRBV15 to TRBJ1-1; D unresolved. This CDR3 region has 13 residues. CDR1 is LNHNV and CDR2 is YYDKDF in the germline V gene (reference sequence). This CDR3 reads CTTSRDGNTEAFF. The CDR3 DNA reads TGTACCACCAGCAGAGATGGGAACACTGAAGCTTTCTTT.